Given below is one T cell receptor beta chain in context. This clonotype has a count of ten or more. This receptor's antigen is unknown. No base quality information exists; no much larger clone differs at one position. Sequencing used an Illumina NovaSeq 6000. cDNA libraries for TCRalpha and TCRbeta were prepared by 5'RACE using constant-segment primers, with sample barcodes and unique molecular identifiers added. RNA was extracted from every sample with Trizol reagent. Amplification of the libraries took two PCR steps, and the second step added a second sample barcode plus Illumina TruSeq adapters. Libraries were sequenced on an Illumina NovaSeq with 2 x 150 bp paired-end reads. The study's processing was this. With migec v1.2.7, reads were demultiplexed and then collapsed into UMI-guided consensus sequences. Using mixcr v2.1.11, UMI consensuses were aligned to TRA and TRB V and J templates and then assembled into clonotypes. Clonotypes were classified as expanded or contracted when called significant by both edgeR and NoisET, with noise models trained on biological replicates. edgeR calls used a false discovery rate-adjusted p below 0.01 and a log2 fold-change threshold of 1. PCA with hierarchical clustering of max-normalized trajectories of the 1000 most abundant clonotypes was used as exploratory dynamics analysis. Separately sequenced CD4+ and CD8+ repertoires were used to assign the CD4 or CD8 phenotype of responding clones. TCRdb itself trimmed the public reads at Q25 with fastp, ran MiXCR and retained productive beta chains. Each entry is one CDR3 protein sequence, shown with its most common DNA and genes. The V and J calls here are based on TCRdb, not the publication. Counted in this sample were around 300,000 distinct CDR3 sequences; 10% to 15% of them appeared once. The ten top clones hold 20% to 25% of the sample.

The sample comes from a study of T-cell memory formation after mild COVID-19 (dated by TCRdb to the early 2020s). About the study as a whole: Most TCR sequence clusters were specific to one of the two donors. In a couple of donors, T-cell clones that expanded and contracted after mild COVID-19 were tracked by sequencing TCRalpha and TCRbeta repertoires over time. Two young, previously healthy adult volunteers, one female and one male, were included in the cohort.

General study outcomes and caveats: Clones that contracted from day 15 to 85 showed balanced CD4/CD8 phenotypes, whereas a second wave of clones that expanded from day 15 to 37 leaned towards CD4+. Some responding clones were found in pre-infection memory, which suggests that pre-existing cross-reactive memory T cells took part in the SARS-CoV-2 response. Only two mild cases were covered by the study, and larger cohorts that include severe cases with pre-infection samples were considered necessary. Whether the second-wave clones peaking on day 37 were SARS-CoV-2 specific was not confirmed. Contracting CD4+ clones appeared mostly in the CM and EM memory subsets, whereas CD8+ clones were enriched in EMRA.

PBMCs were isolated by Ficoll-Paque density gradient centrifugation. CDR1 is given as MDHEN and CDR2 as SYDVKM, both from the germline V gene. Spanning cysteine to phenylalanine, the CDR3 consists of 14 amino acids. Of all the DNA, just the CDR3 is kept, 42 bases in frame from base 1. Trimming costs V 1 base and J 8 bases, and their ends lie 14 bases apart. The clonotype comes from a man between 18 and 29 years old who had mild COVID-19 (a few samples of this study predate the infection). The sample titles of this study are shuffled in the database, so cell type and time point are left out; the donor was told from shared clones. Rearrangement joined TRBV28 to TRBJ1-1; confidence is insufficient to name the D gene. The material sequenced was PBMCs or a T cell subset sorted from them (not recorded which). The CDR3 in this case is CASSLYQVVGEAFF. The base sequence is TGTGCCAGCAGTTTATACCAAGTTGTGGGAGAAGCTTTCTTT.